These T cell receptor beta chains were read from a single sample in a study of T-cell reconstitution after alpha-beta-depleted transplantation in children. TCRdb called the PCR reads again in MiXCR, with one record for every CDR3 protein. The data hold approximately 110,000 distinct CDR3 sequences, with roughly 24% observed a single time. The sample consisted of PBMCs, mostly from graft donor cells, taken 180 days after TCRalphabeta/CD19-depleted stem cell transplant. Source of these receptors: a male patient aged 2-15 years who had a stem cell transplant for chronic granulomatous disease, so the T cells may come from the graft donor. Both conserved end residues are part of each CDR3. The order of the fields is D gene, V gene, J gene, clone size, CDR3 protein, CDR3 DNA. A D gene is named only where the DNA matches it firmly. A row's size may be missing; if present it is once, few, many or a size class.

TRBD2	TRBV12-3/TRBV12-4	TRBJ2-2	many	CASSRRLAGNTGELFF	TGTGCCAGCAGTCGTAGACTAGCGGGAAACACCGGGGAGCTGTTTTTT
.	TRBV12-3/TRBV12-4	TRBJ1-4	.	CASSFGNTNEKLFF	TGTGCCAGCAGTTTTGGGAATACTAATGAAAAACTGTTTTTT
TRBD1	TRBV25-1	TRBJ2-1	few	CASSVGTGGMYNEQFF	TGTGCCAGCAGTGTCGGGACAGGGGGGATGTACAATGAGCAGTTCTTC
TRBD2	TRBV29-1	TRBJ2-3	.	CSVRHGKLADTQYF	TGCAGCGTTCGGCACGGCAAACTAGCGGATACGCAGTATTTT
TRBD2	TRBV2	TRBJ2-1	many	CASIQNSGLAGDEQFF	TGTGCCAGCATACAAAACTCGGGACTAGCGGGAGACGAGCAGTTCTTC
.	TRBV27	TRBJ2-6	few	CASRGGSGANVLTF	TGTGCCAGCAGAGGGGGCTCTGGGGCCAACGTCCTGACTTTC
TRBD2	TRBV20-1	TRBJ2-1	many	CSANLAGVYNEQFF	TGCAGTGCGAATCTAGCGGGGGTTTACAATGAGCAGTTCTTC
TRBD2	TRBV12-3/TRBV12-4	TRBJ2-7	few	CASNRPGLGTFGQYF	TGTGCCAGCAACAGACCGGGACTAGGGACTTTTGGGCAGTACTTC
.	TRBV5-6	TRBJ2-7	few	CASSLVPESSYEQYF	TGTGCCAGCAGCTTAGTTCCGGAGAGCTCCTACGAGCAGTACTTC
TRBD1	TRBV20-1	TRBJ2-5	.	CSARRQGALETQYF	TGCAGTGCTCGGCGACAGGGGGCGTTGGAGACCCAGTACTTC
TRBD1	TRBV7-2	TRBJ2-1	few	CASSKDRGRSEQFF	TGTGCCAGCAGCAAAGACAGGGGAAGGAGTGAGCAGTTCTTC
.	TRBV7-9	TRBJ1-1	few	CASNPGKGSTEAFF	TGTGCCAGCAACCCAGGTAAAGGCAGCACTGAAGCTTTCTTT
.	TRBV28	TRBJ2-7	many	CASSFFRDFYEQYF	TGTGCCAGCAGTTTTTTTAGGGACTTCTACGAGCAGTACTTC
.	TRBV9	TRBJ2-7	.	CASSVHVEIAFGEQYF	TGTGCCAGCAGCGTACACGTAGAAATCGCATTTGGCGAGCAGTACTTC
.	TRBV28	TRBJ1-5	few	CATRRTNRNQPQHF	TGTGCCACCCGACGGACAAACCGTAATCAGCCCCAGCATTTT
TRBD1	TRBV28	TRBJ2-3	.	CASSITPGQGADTQYF	TGTGCCAGCAGTATCACTCCGGGACAGGGGGCAGATACGCAGTATTTT
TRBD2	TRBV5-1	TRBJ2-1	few	CASSVREEQFF	TGCGCCAGCAGCGTCCGGGAGGAACAGTTCTTC
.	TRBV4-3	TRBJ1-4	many	CASSQSVATNEKLFF	TGCGCCAGCAGCCAAAGCGTTGCAACTAATGAAAAACTGTTTTTT
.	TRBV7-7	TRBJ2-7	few	CASSLVWGSEQYF	TGTGCCAGCAGCTTAGTGTGGGGTAGCGAGCAGTACTTC
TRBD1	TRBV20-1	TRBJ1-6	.	CSAADRSYSPLHF	TGCAGTGCTGCGGACAGGAGCTATTCACCCCTCCACTTT
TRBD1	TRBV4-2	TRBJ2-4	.	CASSQEDRVGNIQYF	TGTGCCAGCAGCCAAGAGGACAGGGTGGGTAACATTCAGTACTTC
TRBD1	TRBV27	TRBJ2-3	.	CASSFGTGVYIDTQYF	TGTGCCAGCAGTTTCGGGACAGGGGTTTACATTGATACGCAGTATTTT
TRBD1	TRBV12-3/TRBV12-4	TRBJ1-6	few	CASRDRASSYNSPLHF	TGTGCCAGCAGAGACAGGGCGAGCTCCTATAATTCACCCCTCCACTTT
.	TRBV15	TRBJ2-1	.	CATSSGGGLSSYNEQFF	TGTGCCACCAGCAGCGGGGGTGGGTTAAGCTCCTACAATGAGCAGTTCTTC
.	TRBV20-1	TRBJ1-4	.	CSASYKRRINEKLFF	TGCAGTGCTAGCTACAAGAGAAGAATTAATGAAAAACTGTTTTTT
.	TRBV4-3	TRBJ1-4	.	CASSRVADNEKLFF	TGCGCCAGCAGTCGGGTGGCAGATAATGAAAAACTGTTTTTT
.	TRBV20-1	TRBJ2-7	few	CSASIPYEQYF	TGCAGTGCTAGCATACCCTACGAGCAGTACTTC
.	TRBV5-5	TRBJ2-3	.	CASSSGAVGGNSDTQYF	TGTGCCAGCAGCTCCGGAGCAGTAGGGGGAAACTCAGATACGCAGTATTTT
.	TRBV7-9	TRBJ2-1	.	CASSFPGYPNEQFF	TGTGCCAGCAGCTTTCCAGGGTACCCCAATGAGCAGTTCTTC
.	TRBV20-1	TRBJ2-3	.	CSASEGGADLDTQYF	TGCAGTGCAAGTGAGGGGGGGGCAGATTTAGATACGCAGTATTTT
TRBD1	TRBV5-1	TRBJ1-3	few	CASSRGTGQGNTIYF	TGCGCCAGCAGCCGCGGGACAGGGCAAGGAAACACCATATATTTT
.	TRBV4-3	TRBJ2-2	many	CASTPLTNTGELFF	TGCGCCAGCACACCCTTGACGAACACCGGGGAGCTGTTTTTT
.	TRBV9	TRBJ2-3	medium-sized	CASSVREEGGTDTQYF	TGTGCCAGCAGCGTACGCGAAGAGGGAGGCACAGATACGCAGTATTTT
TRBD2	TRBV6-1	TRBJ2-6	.	CASDRTSGSGANVLTF	TGTGCCAGCGACAGGACTAGCGGGTCTGGGGCCAACGTCCTGACTTTC
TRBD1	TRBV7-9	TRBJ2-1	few	CASSFSGTGSDNEQFF	TGTGCCAGCAGCTTCTCCGGGACAGGGTCAGACAATGAGCAGTTCTTC
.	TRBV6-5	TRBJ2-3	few	CAAGVDTQYF	TGTGCGGCCGGTGTAGATACGCAGTATTTT
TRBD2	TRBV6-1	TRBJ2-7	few	CASSRGVVYEQYF	TGTGCCAGCAGCCGGGGGGTCGTCTACGAGCAGTACTTC
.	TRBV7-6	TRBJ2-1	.	CASSLVSSALREQFF	TGTGCCAGCAGCTTAGTGTCTAGCGCCCTTCGGGAGCAGTTCTTC
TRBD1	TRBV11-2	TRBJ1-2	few	CASSLRWGRTGANYGYTF	TGTGCCAGCAGCTTAAGGTGGGGGAGGACAGGGGCTAACTATGGCTACACCTTC
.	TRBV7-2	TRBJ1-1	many	CASSTREFWAEAFF	TGTGCCAGCAGCACTAGAGAGTTTTGGGCTGAAGCTTTCTTT
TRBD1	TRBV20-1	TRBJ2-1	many	CSARSRDRGYNEQFF	TGCAGTGCTAGGTCCCGGGACAGGGGGTACAATGAGCAGTTCTTC
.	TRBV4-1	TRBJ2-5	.	CASSNTLGEETQYF	TGCGCCAGCAGCAACACCCTGGGAGAAGAGACCCAGTACTTC
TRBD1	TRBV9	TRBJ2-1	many	CASSVVGGQLTYNEQFF	TGTGCCAGCAGCGTAGTAGGGGGACAGTTGACCTACAATGAGCAGTTCTTC
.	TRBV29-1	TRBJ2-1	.	CSVNRREEVNEQFF	TGCAGCGTTAACCGGCGGGAAGAGGTCAATGAGCAGTTCTTC
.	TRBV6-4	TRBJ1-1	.	CASSDSKGAEAFF	TGTGCCAGCAGTGACTCGAAAGGAGCTGAAGCTTTCTTT
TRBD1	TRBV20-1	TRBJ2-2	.	CSVRGRAGELFF	TGCAGTGTCAGGGGGCGCGCCGGGGAGCTGTTTTTT
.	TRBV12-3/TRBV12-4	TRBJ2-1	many	CASSPHGGTKTYNEQFF	TGTGCCAGCAGCCCACACGGGGGCACGAAGACCTACAATGAGCAGTTCTTC
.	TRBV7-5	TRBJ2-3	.	CISVPEANKGGLRGTDTQYF	.
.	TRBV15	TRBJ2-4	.	CATSRSRSLAKNIQYF	TGTGCCACCAGCAGATCCCGGTCCCTAGCCAAAAACATTCAGTACTTC
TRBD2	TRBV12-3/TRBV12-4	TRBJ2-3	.	CASEFSGVEDTQYF	TGTGCCAGTGAATTTAGCGGGGTTGAAGATACGCAGTATTTT
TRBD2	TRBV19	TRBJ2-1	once	CASSPRGTSGNNEQFF	TGTGCCAGTAGTCCTAGGGGGACTAGCGGGAACAATGAGCAGTTCTTC
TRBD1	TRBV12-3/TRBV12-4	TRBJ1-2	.	CASSGTVGGYTF	TGTGCCAGCAGTGGGACAGTAGGTGGCTACACCTTC
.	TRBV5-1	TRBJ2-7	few	CASSLLVSGLSSYEQYF	TGCGCCAGCAGCTTGTTGGTTTCGGGCTTAAGCTCCTACGAGCAGTACTTC
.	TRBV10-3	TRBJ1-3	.	CAISEGGRMNSGNTIYF	TGTGCCATCAGTGAAGGGGGTAGAATGAACTCTGGAAACACCATATATTTT
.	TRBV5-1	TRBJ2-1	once	CASSLDGTRYNEQFF	TGCGCCAGCAGCTTGGATGGGACCCGATACAATGAGCAGTTCTTC